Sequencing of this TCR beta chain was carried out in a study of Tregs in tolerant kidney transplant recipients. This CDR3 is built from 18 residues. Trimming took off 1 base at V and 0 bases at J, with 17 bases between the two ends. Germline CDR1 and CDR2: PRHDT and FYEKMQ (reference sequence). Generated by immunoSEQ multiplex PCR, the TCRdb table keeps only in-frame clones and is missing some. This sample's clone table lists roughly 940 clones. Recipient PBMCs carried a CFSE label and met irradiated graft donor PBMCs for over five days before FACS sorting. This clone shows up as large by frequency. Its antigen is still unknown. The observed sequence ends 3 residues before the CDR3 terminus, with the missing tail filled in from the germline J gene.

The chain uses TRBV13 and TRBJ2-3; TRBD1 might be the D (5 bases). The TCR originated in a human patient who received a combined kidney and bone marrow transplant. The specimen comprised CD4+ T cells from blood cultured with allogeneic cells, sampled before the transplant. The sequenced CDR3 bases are TGTGCCAGCAGCTTAGACCCGACAGATCCAACTAGCACAGATACG. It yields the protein CASSLDPTDPTSTDT. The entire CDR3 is CASSLDPTDPTSTDTQYF.